This TCR beta chain originates from a study of blood T cell repertoires in COVID-19. On the study more broadly: The cDNA or gDNA used as material had been derived from T cells, B-cell-depleted T cells, or PBMCs.

V was clipped by 2 bases and J by 10 bases, with 29 bases between them. There are 18 residues in the CDR3. CDR1 and CDR2 from the germline V gene are LGHDT and YNNKEL (reference sequence). The age range of participants was about 18 to 89 years, with residence in approximately 25 US areas. Participants in the exposed group had met a COVID-19 case in the 2 weeks before joining the study. Original analysis: For nucleated cells, counts were estimated from reference gene primer amplification. Sequenced by immunoSEQ multiplex PCR; TCRdb stores in-frame clones only, minus some. V and J calls and clone size are those listed in that table; D and trimming were worked out from the DNA. Here the sample spans a few hundred thousand clones, 90% being singletons.

The TCR originated in a young man who had been exposed to COVID-19. The chain links TRBV3-1 (or the pseudogene TRBV3-2) to TRBJ1-1; a weak D match, TRBD1 (5 bases). The sequencing input was PBMCs or T cells enriched from blood (not recorded which). The CDR3 loop is CASSQPLVGIVKEGLAFF. CDR3 nucleotides: TGTGCCAGCAGCCAACCATTGGTCGGGATTGTAAAGGAGGGGCTAGCTTTCTTT.